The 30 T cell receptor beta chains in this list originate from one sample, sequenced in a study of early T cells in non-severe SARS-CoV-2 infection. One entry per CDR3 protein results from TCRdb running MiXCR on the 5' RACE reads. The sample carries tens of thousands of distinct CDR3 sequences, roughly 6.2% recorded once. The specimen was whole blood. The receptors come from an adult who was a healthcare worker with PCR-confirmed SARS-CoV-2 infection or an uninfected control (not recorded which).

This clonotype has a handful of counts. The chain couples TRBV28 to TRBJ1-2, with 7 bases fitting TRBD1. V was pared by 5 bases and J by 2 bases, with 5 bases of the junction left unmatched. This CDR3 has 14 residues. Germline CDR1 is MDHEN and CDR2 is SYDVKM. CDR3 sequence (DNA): TGTGCCAGCAGTCGGGACAGTACCAACTATGGCTACACCTTC. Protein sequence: CASSRDSTNYGYTF.

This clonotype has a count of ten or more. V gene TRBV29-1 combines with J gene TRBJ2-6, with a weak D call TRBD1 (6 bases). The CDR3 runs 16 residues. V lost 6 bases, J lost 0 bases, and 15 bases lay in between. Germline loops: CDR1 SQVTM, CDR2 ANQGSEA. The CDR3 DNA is TGCAGCGTCTCCCGGGACATAGACTCTGGGGCCAACGTCCTGACTTTC. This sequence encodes CSVSRDIDSGANVLTF.

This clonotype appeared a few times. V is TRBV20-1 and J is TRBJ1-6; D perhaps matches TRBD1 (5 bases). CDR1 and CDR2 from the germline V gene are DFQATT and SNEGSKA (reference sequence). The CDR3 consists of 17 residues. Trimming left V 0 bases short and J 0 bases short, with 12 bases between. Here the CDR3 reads CSARDQSGSSYNSPLHF. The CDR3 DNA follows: TGCAGTGCTAGAGATCAGTCAGGGAGCTCCTATAATTCACCCCTCCACTTT.

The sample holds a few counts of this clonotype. Here the CDR3 DNA reads TGTGCCAGCAGCCCAGATCCTACAGGGAGGAGGAATTCACCCCTCCACTTT. Its protein product is CASSPDPTGRRNSPLHF. The gene calls are TRBV5-4 and TRBJ1-6; weak D call: TRBD1 (6 bases). The germline V and J ends were trimmed by 4 bases and 7 bases, with 21 bases remaining between them. Germline CDR1 reads SGHNT; CDR2 reads YYREEE (reference sequence). There are 17 residues in the CDR3.

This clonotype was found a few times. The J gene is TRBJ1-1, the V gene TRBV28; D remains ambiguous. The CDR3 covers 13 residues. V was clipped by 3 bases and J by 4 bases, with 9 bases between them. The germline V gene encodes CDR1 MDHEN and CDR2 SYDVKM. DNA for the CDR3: TGTGCCAGCAGTTTCCGGGTCGGCACTGAAGCTTTCTTT. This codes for CASSFRVGTEAFF.

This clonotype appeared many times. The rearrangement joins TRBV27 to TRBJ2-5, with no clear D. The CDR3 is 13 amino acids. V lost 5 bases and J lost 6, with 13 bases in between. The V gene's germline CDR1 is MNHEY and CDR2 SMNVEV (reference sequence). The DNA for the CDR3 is TGTGCCAGCAGTATGACAAGCCTGAAGACCCAGTACTTC. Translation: CASSMTSLKTQYF.

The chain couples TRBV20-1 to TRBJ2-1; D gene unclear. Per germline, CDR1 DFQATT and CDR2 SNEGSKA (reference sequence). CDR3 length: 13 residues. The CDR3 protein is CAAPRSSYNEQFF. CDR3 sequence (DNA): TGCGCCGCGCCGCGAAGCTCCTACAATGAGCAGTTCTTC.

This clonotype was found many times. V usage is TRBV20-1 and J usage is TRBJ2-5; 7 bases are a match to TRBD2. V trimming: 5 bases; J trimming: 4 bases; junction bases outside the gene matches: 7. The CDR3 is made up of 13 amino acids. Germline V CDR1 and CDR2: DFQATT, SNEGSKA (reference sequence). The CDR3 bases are TGCAGTGCTGACCGTCCGGGGGGAGAGACCCAGTACTTC. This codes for CSADRPGGETQYF.

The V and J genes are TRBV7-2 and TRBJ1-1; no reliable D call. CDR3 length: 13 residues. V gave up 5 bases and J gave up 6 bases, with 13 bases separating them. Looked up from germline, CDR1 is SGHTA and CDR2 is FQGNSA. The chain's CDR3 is CASSANGSPEAFF. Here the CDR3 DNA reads TGTGCCAGCAGCGCAAATGGGTCCCCTGAAGCTTTCTTT.

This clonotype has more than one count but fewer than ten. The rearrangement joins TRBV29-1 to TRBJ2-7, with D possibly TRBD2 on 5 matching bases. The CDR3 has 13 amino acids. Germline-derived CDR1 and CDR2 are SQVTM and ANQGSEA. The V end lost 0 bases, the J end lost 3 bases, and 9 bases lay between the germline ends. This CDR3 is CSVEDGNGYEQYF. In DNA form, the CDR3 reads TGCAGCGTTGAAGACGGGAATGGCTACGAGCAGTACTTC.

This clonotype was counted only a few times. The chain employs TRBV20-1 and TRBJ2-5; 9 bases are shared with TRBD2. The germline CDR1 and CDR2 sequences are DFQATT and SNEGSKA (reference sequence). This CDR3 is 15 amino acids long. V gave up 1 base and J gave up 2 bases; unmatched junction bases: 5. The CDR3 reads CSARGASGVQETQYF. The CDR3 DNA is TGCAGTGCTAGAGGGGCTAGCGGGGTACAAGAGACCCAGTACTTC.

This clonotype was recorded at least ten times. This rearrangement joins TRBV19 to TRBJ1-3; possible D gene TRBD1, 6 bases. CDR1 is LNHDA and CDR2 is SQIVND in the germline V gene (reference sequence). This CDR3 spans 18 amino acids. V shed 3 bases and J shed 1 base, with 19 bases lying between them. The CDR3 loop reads CASSIGDTFTPSGNTIYF. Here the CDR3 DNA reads TGTGCCAGTAGTATTGGGGACACCTTTACCCCGTCTGGAAACACCATATATTTT.

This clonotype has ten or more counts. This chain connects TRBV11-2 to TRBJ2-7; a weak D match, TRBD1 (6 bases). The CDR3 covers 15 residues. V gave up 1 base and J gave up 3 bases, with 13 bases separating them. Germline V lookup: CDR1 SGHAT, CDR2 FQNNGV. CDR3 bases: TGTGCCAGCAGCTTAGGACAGGAGCGGATCTACGAGCAGTACTTC. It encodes CASSLGQERIYEQYF.

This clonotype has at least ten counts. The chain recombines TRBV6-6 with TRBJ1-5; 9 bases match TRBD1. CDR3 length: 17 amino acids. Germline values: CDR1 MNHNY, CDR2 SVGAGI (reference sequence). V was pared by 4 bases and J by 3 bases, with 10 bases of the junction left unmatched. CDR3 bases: TGTGCCAGCAGTTCCAGGACAGGGGCCGGGAACAATCAGCCCCAGCATTTT. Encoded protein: CASSSRTGAGNNQPQHF.

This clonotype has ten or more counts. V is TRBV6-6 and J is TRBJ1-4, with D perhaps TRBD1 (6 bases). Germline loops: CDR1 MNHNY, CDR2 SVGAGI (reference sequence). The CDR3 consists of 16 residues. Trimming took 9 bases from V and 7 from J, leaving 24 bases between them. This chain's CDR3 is CASINRPWTAGEKLFF. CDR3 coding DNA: TGTGCCAGTATAAATCGACCCTGGACAGCGGGTGAAAAACTGTTTTTT.

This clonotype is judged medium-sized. DNA for the CDR3: TGCGCCAGCAGCACCGGGACAGGGGGTTCCTACGAGCAGTACTTC. Its translation is CASSTGTGGSYEQYF. V and J are TRBV5-1 and TRBJ2-7, with 11 nucleotides matching TRBD1. V lost 4 bases, J lost 1 base, and 4 bases stayed unmatched. The germline CDR1 and CDR2 sequences are SGHRS and YFSETQ. CDR3 length: 15 residues.

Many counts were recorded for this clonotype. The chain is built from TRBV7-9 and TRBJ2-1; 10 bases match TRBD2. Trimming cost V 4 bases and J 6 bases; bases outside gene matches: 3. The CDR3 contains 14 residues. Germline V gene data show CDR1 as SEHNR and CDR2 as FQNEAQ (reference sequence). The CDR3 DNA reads TGTGCCAGCAGCTGGGCTAGCGGGGGCAATGAGCAGTTCTTC. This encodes CASSWASGGNEQFF.

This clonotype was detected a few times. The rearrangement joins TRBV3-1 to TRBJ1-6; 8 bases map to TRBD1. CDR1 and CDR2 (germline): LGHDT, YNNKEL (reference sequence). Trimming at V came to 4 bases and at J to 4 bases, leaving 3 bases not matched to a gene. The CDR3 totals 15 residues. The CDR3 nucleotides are TGTGCCAGCAGCCCAGGGGGCATGTATAATTCACCCCTCCACTTT. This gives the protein CASSPGGMYNSPLHF.

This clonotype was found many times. The CDR3 is CASSAGDREREQYF. The CDR3 region has the DNA TGCGCCAGCAGCGCGGGAGACAGGGAGCGTGAGCAGTACTTC. The chain couples TRBV4-1 to TRBJ2-7; possibly TRBD1 or TRBD2 for D (7 bases each). Germline V lookup: CDR1 MGHRA, CDR2 YSYEKL. Trimming removed 5 bases from V and 7 bases from J, with 18 bases in between. The CDR3 runs 14 residues.

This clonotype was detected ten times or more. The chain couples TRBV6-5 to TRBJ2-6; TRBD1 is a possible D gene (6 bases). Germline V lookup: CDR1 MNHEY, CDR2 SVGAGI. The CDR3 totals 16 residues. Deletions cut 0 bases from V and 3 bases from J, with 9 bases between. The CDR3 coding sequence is TGTGCCAGCAGTTACTCTCAGGGGTTTGGGGCCAACGTCCTGACTTTC. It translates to CASSYSQGFGANVLTF.

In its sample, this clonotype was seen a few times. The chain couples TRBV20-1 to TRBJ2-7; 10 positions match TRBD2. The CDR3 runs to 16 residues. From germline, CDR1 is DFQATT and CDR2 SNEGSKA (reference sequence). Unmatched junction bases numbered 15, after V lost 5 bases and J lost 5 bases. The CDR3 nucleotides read TGCAGTGCTTCCATCCTAGGGGCTAGCGGGGGCAACGAGCAGTACTTC. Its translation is CSASILGASGGNEQYF.

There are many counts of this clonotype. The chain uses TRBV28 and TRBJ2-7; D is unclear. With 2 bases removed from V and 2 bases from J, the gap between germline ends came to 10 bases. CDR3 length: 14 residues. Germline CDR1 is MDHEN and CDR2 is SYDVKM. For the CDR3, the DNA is TGTGCCAGCAGTTTAGACGGCCCAGCCTACGAGCAGTACTTC. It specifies CASSLDGPAYEQYF.

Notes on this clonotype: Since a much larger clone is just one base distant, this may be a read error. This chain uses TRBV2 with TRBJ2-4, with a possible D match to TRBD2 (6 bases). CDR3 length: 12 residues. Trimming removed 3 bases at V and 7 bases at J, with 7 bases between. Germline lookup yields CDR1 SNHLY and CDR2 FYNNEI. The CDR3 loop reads CASSDRGNIQYF. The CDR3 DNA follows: TGTGCCAGCAGTGATCGGGGGAACATTCAGTACTTC.

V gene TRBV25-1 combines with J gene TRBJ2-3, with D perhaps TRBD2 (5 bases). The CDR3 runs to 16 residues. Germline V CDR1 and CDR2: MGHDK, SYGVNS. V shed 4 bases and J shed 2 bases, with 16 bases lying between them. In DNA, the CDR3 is TGTGCCAGCAGTGGGATCGGGAAGGTTAACACAGATACGCAGTATTTT. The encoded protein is CASSGIGKVNTDTQYF. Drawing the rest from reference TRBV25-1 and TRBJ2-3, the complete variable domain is EADIYQTPRYLVIGTGKKITLECSQTMGHDKMYWYQQDPGMELHLIHYSYGVNSTEKGDLSSESTVSRIRTEHFPLTLESARPSHTSQYLCASSGIGKVNTDTQYFGPGTRLTVL.

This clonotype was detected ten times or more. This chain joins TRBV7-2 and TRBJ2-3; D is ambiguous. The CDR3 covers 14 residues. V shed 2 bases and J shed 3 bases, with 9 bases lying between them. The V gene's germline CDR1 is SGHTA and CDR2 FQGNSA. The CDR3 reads CASSLSTLTDTQYF. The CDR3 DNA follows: TGTGCCAGCAGCTTAAGTACACTGACAGATACGCAGTATTTT.

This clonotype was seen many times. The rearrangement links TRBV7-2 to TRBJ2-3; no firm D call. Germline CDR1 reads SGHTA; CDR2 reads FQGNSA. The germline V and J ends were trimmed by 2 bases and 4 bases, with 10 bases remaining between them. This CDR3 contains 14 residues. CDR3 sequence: CASSLNSGADTQYF. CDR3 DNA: TGTGCCAGCAGCTTAAATTCCGGTGCAGATACGCAGTATTTT.

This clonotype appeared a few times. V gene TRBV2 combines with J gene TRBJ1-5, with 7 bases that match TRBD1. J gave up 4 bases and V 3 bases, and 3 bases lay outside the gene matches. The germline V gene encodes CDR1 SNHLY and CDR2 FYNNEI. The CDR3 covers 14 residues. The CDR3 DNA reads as TGTGCCAGCAGTGAGTCAGGGGGTAATCAGCCCCAGCATTTT. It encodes CASSESGGNQPQHF.

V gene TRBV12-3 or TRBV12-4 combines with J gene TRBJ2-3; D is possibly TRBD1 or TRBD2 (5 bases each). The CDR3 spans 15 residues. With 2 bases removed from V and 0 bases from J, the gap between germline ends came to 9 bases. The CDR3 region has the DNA TGTGCCAGCAGTTTATGGGGGAGTAGCACAGATACGCAGTATTTT. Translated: CASSLWGSSTDTQYF.

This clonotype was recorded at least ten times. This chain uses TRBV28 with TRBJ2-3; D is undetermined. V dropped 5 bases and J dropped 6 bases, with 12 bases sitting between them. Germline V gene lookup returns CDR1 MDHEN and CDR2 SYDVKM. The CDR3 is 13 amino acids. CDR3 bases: TGTGCCAGCAGTCCTAGATTGGTCGATACGCAGTATTTT. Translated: CASSPRLVDTQYF.

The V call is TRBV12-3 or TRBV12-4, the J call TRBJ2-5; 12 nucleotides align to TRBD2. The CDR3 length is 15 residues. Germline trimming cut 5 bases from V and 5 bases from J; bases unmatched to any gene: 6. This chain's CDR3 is CASSRTSGAVETQYF. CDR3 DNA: TGTGCCAGCAGTCGGACTAGCGGGGCGGTCGAGACCCAGTACTTC.